The sample holds a few counts of the clone carrying this T cell receptor beta chain. Construction of the TCRbeta library involved unique molecular identifiers. TCRdb re-called the PCR reads with MiXCR, one entry per CDR3 protein. Of hundreds of thousands of distinct CDR3 sequences in the sample, over 10% are singletons; the top ten hold 2.2%. Germline lookup yields CDR1 MDHEN and CDR2 SYDVKM. The CDR3 has 14 amino acids. V was shortened by 7 bases and J by 4 bases, with 16 bases between the two germline ends. The sample comes from a study of T-cell reconstitution after alpha-beta-depleted transplantation in children.

This TCR was sampled from a male patient younger than 18 who had a stem cell transplant for acute myeloid leukemia, so the T cells may come from the graft donor. The rearrangement joins TRBV28 to TRBJ1-1; the D gene is possibly TRBD1 (5 bases). This specimen consisted of PBMCs, mostly from graft donor cells, obtained 360 days after TCRalphabeta/CD19-depleted stem cell transplant. The CDR3 loop is CASKVAGSITEAFF. CDR3 DNA sequence: TGTGCCAGCAAAGTAGCAGGGTCCATCACTGAAGCTTTCTTT.